This TCR beta chain was profiled in a study of blood T cell repertoires in COVID-19. Study-wide context: The study drew acute and convalescent COVID-19 samples from the United States, Italy and Spain.

Original analysis: Cell counts per sample came from amplifying reference gene primers. Using immunoSEQ multiplex PCR, the repertoire was profiled, and TCRdb retains in-frame clones only, with some absent. The V and J calls and clone size were taken over from that table, and D and trimming were inferred from the DNA. Among fewer than 350,000 clones listed, approximately 89% were seen once. This clone was detected once. Germline CDR1 is MDHEN and CDR2 is SYDVKM. The length of the CDR3 is 15 residues. Trimming took 2 bases from V and 6 from J; bases not matched to a gene: 6. The Seattle site enrolled patients during active infection and followed them longitudinally.

This clonotype was sampled from a woman aged 55-75 years with COVID-19, enrolled during active disease. The sequenced sample was peripheral blood. This chain joins TRBV28 and TRBJ1-2; 10 nucleotides agree with TRBD1. CDR3: CASSLGDRGMNGYTF. The CDR3 DNA reads as TGTGCCAGCAGTTTAGGGGACAGGGGTATGAATGGCTACACCTTC.